A selection of T cell receptor beta chains follows, all from one sample in a study of T cell repertoires in cytomegalovirus infection. MiXCR, applied by TCRdb to the reads, yields one record per CDR3 protein. This sample has 200,000 to 300,000 distinct CDR3 sequences, with roughly 13% found just once. The sequenced sample was PBMCs. The origin of the receptors is a human donor in good health (CMV status not recorded). Some clones in this sample may be carry-over from other donors' samples. Each CDR3 is given with its conserved first and last residue. The D gene is left open where the match is weak. Size is omitted from some rows. Given values are once, few, many or a class for expanded clones.

clone_size | j_call | v_call | d_call | cdr3_nt | cdr3_aa
many | TRBJ2-2 | TRBV7-3 | - | TGTGCCAGCAGCTTAAATCTCGTGACCGGGGAGCTGTTTTTT | CASSLNLVTGELFF
many | TRBJ2-5 | TRBV7-2 | TRBD2 | TGTGCCAGCAGCTTAGTAGGCGGCGGGAGGGGTGAGACCCAGTACTTC | CASSLVGGGRGETQYF
many | TRBJ1-1 | TRBV7-2 | - | TGTGCCAGCAGCTTAGTGACCCTTAACACTGAAGCTTTCTTT | CASSLVTLNTEAFF
few | TRBJ1-1 | TRBV19 | TRBD1 | TGTGCCAGTAGTATCAGGACAGGCCTGAACACTGAAGCTTTCTTT | CASSIRTGLNTEAFF
few | TRBJ2-1 | TRBV20-1 | TRBD2 | TGCAGTGACCAGACTAGCGGGTCTTACAATGAGCAGTTCTTC | CSDQTSGSYNEQFF
many | TRBJ2-1 | TRBV18 | - | TGTGCCAGCTCACCAAATGAGGGTAATGAGCAGTTCTTC | CASSPNEGNEQFF
- | TRBJ2-7 | TRBV18 | - | TGTGCCAGCTCACCGTCTGGAAAGGGCGAGCAGTACTTC | CASSPSGKGEQYF
many | TRBJ1-5 | TRBV7-2 | TRBD1 | TGTGCCAGCAGCCGTCCGGGACAGGGGTATCAGCCCCAGCATTTT | CASSRPGQGYQPQHF
many | TRBJ2-5 | TRBV7-9 | - | TGTGCCAGCAGCTCCAGGGGCCCCGTGGAGACCCAGTACTTC | CASSSRGPVETQYF
many | TRBJ2-3 | TRBV4-3 | - | TGCGCCAGCAGCCAAGATCTAGGCAGCCCCACAGATACGCAGTATTTT | CASSQDLGSPTDTQYF
- | TRBJ1-1 | TRBV29-1 | - | TGCAGCGTTGAAAGGCAGAGAAACACTGAAGCTTTCTTT | CSVERQRNTEAFF
- | TRBJ1-1 | TRBV20-1 | - | TGCAGTGCTAGATCATCAAGGGTGGAAACTGAAGCTTTCTTT | CSARSSRVETEAFF
- | TRBJ2-2 | TRBV20-1 | TRBD2 | TGCAGTGCTTTCAGAGCGGGAGAACCGAACACCGGGGAGCTGTTTTTT | CSAFRAGEPNTGELFF
few | TRBJ2-1 | TRBV29-1 | - | TGCAGCGTTGAAGAGAAGCAGGGGCTTGAGCAGTTCTTC | CSVEEKQGLEQFF
few | TRBJ1-1 | TRBV7-9 | - | TGTGCCAGCAGCTTAGAAGGAAACCGTGAAGCTTTCTTT | CASSLEGNREAFF
few | TRBJ2-1 | TRBV11-3 | - | TGTGCCAGCAGCACCAATCTAGTTCGGGGGGAGCAGTTCTTC | CASSTNLVRGEQFF
many | TRBJ2-6 | TRBV6-2/TRBV6-3 | - | TGTGCCAGCAGTCCCCCCGGTGGGGCCAACGTCCTGACTTTC | CASSPPGGANVLTF
many | TRBJ2-1 | TRBV7-2 | - | TGTGCCAGCAGCTTAGATAACAGGCTCCAGTACAATGAGCAGTTCTTC | CASSLDNRLQYNEQFF
- | TRBJ2-3 | TRBV4-1 | - | TGCGCCAGCAGCCAAGTACAACTCACAGATACGCAGTATTTT | CASSQVQLTDTQYF
many | TRBJ2-7 | TRBV11-2 | TRBD1 | TGTGCCAGCAGCTTGGGACAGACTACCTACGAGCAGTACTTC | CASSLGQTTYEQYF
few | TRBJ2-5 | TRBV5-4 | - | TGTGCCAGCAGCTTGGTGGGGGGAAGAGAGCAAGAGACCCAGTACTTC | CASSLVGGREQETQYF
many | TRBJ1-5 | TRBV6-2/TRBV6-3 | - | TGTGCCAGCAGTTCCCCCAGGGGCAATCAGCCCCAGCATTTT | CASSSPRGNQPQHF
few | TRBJ1-2 | TRBV9 | TRBD1 | TGTGCCAGCAGCCCTCAGATGACAGGGCAGATCCATGGCTACACCTTC | CASSPQMTGQIHGYTF
few | TRBJ2-7 | TRBV5-1 | TRBD1 | TGCGCCAGCCACAGGGGTCCCAGCTCCTACGAGCAGTACTTC | CASHRGPSSYEQYF
- | TRBJ2-5 | TRBV6-2/TRBV6-3 | - | TGTGCCAGCAGTCCCCCCCAGTTACAAGAGACCCAGTACTTC | CASSPPQLQETQYF
many | TRBJ2-4 | TRBV7-2 | TRBD2 | TGTGCCAGCAGCTTAGAACTAGCGGTCCCGAACATTCAGTACTTC | CASSLELAVPNIQYF
many | TRBJ2-1 | TRBV12-3/TRBV12-4 | - | TGTGCCAGCAGTCTCGGTCCCAGAAACGATGAGCAGTTCTTC | CASSLGPRNDEQFF
- | TRBJ2-2 | TRBV19 | - | TGTGCCAGTAGTATGGTAGGACGGTCGAACACCGGGGAGCTGTTTTTT | CASSMVGRSNTGELFF
- | TRBJ2-1 | TRBV6-6 | - | TGTGCCAGCAGTTACCCGGTCCAGAGCGATGAGCTGTTCTTC | CASSYPVQSDELFF
- | TRBJ2-2 | TRBV6-1 | TRBD2 | TGTGCCAGCAGTGAATCGCCGGGACTAGGAAACACCGGGGAGCTGTTTTTT | CASSESPGLGNTGELFF
many | TRBJ2-1 | TRBV28 | - | TGTGCCAGCAGTGTCCCGGGCATCTCCTACAATGAGCAGTTCTTC | CASSVPGISYNEQFF
- | TRBJ1-5 | TRBV20-1 | - | TGCAGTGCTAGGGGGGGGCAGGGGAACCAGCCCCAGCATTTT | CSARGGQGNQPQHF
many | TRBJ2-1 | TRBV20-1 | TRBD2 | TGCAGTGCTAGAAAACCCCCGCGGCTAGCGGCAAATGAGCAGTTCTTC | CSARKPPRLAANEQFF
many | TRBJ2-1 | TRBV12-3/TRBV12-4 | - | TGTGCCAGCAGTGGAGTTGCGGCACACTACAATGAGCAGTTCTTC | CASSGVAAHYNEQFF
- | TRBJ2-1 | TRBV20-1 | - | TGCAGTGCTATACCGGGGGGCCTAGCTGGATTCTACAATGAGCAGTTCTTC | CSAIPGGLAGFYNEQFF
many | TRBJ2-5 | TRBV7-2 | - | TGTGCCAGCAGCTTAGTTCGTGAGACCCAGTACTTC | CASSLVRETQYF
many | TRBJ1-1 | TRBV7-9 | - | TGTGCCAGCAGCCCCCTGGTACCCCTGGCTGAAGCTTTCTTT | CASSPLVPLAEAFF
- | TRBJ2-4 | TRBV7-8 | - | TGTGCCAGCAGCCTATTGGAAGGGGTGTCCAAAAACATTCAGTACTTC | CASSLLEGVSKNIQYF
- | TRBJ1-5 | TRBV20-1 | - | TGCAGTGCTAGCCCCAGGGGTACAAATAGCAATCAGCCCCAGCATTTT | CSASPRGTNSNQPQHF
many | TRBJ2-7 | TRBV6-2/TRBV6-3 | - | TGTGCCAGCACCTCACGGGAGAGGGGCGAGCAGTACTTC | CASTSRERGEQYF
many | TRBJ2-7 | TRBV28 | TRBD1 | TGTGCCAGCAGTAATGGACAGGGGATTCCTCTAGGGGAGCAGTACTTC | CASSNGQGIPLGEQYF
- | TRBJ1-5 | TRBV7-9 | - | TGTGCCAGCAGCTCAGACACGGGGCAGCCCCAGCATTTT | CASSSDTGQPQHF